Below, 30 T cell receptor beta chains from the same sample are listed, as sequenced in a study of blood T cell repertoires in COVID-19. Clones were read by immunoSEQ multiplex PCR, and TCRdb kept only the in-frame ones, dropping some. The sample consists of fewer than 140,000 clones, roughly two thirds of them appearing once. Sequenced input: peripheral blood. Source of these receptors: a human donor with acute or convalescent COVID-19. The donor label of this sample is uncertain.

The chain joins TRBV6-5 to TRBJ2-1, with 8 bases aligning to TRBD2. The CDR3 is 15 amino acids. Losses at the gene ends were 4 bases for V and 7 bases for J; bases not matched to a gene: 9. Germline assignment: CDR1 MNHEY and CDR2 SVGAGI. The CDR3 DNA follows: TGTGCCAGCAGTTTCACCGGGGGGGCCGTGAATGAGCAGTTCTTC. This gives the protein CASSFTGGAVNEQFF.

CDR3 coding DNA: TGCGCCAGCAGTGAGTCTGGGGCCCAAGAGACCCAGTACTTC. It codes for CASSESGAQETQYF. This chain connects TRBV10-1 to TRBJ2-5; D might be TRBD1 (5 bases). Deletions cut 0 bases from V and 1 base from J, with 6 bases between. Per the germline V gene, CDR1 is WNHNN and CDR2 is SYGVQD (reference sequence). This CDR3 has 14 amino acids.

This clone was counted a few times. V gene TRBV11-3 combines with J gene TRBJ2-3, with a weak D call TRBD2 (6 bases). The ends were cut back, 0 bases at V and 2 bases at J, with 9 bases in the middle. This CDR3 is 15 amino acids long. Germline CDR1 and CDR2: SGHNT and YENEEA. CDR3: CASSLEGLNTDTQYF. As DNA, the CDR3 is TGTGCCAGCAGCTTAGAGGGACTCAACACAGATACGCAGTATTTT.

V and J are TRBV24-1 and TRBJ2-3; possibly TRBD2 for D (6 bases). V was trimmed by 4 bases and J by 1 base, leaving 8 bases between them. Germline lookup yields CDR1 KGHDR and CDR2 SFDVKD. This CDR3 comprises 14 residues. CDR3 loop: CATSESGGTDTQYF. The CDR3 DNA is TGTGCCACCAGTGAGTCGGGGGGCACAGATACGCAGTATTTT.

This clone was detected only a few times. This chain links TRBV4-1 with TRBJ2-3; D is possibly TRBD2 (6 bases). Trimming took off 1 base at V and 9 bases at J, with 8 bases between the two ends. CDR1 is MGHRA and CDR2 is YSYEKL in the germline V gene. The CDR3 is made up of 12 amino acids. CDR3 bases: TGCGCCAGCAGCCAAGCCGGGGGAACGCAGTATTTT. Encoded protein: CASSQAGGTQYF.

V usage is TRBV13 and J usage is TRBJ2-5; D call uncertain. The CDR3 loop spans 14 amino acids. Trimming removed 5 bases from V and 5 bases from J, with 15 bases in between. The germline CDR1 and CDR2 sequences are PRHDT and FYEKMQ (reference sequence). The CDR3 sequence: CASSVASRSETQYF. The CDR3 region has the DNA TGTGCCAGCAGCGTCGCTTCTAGATCTGAGACCCAGTACTTC. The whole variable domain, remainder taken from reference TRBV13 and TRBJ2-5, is AAGVIQSPRHLIKEKRETATLKCYPIPRHDTVYWYQQGPGQDPQFLISFYEKMQSDKGSIPDRFSAQQFSDYHSELNMSSLELGDSALYFCASSVASRSETQYFGPGTRLLVL.

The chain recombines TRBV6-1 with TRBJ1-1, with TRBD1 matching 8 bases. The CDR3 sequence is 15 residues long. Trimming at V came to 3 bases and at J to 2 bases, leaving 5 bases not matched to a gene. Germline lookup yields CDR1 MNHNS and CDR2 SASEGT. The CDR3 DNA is TGTGCCAGCAGTGAGTCCGACAGGGGTAACACTGAAGCTTTCTTT. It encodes CASSESDRGNTEAFF.

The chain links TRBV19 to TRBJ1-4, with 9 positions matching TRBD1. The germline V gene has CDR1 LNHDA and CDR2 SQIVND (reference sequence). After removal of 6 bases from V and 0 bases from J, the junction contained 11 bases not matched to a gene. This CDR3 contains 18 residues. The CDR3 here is CASSTSGTGTSTNEKLFF. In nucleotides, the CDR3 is TGTGCCAGTAGCACCTCCGGGACAGGGACGTCAACTAATGAAAAACTGTTTTTT.

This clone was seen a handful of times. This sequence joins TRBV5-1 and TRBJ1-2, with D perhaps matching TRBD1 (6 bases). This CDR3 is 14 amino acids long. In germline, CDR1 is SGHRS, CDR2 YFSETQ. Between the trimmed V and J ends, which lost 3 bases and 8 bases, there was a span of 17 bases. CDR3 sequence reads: CASSSAIGGRGYTF. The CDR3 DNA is TGCGCCAGCAGCTCCGCGATTGGGGGCAGGGGCTACACCTTC.

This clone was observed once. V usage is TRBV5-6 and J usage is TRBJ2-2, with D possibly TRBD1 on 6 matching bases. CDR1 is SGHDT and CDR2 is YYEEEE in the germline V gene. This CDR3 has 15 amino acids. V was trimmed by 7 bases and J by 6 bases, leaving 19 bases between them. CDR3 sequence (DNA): TGTGCCAGCGGTCGCCCGGACAGTAGGTCCGGGGAGCTGTTTTTT. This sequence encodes CASGRPDSRSGELFF.

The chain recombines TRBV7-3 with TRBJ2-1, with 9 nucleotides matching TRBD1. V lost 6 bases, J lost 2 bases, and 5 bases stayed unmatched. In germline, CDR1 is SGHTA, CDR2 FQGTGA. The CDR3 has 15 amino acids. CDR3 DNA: TGTGCCAGCAGACCTACAGGGGGCGCCTACAATGAGCAGTTCTTC. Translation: CASRPTGGAYNEQFF. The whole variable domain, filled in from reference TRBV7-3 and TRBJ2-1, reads GAGVSQTPSNKVTEKGKYVELRCDPISGHTALYWYRQSLGQGPEFLIYFQGTGAADDSGLPNDRFFAVRPEGSVSTLKIQRTERGDSAVYLCASRPTGGAYNEQFFGPGTRLTVL.

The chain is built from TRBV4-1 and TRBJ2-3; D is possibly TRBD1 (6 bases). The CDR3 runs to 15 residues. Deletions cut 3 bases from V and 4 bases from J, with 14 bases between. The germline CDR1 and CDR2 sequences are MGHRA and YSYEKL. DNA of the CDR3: TGCGCCAGCAGCCATACAGGGCAGGCAGCAGATACGCAGTATTTT. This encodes CASSHTGQAADTQYF.

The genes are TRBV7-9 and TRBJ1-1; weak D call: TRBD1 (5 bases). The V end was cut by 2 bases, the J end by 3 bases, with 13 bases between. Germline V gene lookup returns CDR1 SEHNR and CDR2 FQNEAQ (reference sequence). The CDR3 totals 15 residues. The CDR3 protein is CASSLQAGRDTEAFF. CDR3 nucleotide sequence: TGTGCCAGCAGCTTACAGGCAGGGAGGGACACTGAAGCTTTCTTT. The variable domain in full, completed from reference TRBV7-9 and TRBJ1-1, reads DTGVSQNPRHKITKRGQNVTFRCDPISEHNRLYWYRQTLGQGPEFLTYFQNEAQLEKSRLLSDRFSAERPKGSFSTLEIQRTEQGDSAMYLCASSLQAGRDTEAFFGQGTRLTVV.

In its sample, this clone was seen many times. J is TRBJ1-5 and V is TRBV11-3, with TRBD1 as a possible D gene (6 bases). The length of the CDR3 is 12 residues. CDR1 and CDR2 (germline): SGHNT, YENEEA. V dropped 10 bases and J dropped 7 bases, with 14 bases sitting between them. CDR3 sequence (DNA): TGTGCCAACAGGGCTATCAGGCAGCCCCAGCATTTT. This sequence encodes CANRAIRQPQHF.

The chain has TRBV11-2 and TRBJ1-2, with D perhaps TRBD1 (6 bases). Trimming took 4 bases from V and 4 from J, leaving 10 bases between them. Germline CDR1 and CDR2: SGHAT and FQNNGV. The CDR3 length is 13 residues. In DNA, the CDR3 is TGTGCCAGCAGCTATGGACAGAGCTATGGCTACACCTTC. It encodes CASSYGQSYGYTF.

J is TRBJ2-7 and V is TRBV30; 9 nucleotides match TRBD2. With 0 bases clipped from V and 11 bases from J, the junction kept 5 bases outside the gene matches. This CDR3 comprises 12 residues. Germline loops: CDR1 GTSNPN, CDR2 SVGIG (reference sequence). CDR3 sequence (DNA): TGTGCCTGGAGTGTAATGCGGGGGGGGAAGTACTTC. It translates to CAWSVMRGGKYF.

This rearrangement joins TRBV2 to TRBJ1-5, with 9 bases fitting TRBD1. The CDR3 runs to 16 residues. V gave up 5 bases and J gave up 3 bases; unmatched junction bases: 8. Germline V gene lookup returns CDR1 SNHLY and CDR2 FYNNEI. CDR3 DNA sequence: TGTGCCAGCAGTCGGGGACAGGGAAGAAACAATCAGCCCCAGCATTTT. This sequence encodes CASSRGQGRNNQPQHF.

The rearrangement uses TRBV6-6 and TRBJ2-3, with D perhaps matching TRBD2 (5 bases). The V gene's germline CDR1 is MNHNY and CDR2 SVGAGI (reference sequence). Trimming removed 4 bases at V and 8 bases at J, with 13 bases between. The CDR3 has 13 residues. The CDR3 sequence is CASSWSTGSTQYF. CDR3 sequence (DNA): TGTGCCAGCAGTTGGAGCACGGGGAGTACGCAGTATTTT.

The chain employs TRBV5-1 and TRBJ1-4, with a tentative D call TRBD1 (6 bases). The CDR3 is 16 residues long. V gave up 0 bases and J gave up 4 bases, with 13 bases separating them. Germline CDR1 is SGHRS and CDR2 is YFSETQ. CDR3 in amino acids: CASSLEAGALNEKLFF. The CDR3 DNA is TGCGCCAGCAGCTTGGAGGCGGGGGCCCTTAATGAAAAACTGTTTTTT.

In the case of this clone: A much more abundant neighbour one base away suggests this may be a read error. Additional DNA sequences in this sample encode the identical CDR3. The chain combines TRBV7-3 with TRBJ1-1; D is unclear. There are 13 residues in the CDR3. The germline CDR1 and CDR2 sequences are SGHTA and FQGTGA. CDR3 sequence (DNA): TGTGCCAGTAGCTTAATGCCGGACACTGAAGCTTTCTTT. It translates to CASSLMPDTEAFF.

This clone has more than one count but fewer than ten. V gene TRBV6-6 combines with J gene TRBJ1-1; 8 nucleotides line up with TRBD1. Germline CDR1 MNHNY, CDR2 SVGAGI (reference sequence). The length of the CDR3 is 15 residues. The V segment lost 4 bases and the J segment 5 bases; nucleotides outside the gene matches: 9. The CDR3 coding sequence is TGTGCCAGCAGTTCCCCGGACAGGGAAAGGACTGAAGCTTTCTTT. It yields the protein CASSSPDRERTEAFF.

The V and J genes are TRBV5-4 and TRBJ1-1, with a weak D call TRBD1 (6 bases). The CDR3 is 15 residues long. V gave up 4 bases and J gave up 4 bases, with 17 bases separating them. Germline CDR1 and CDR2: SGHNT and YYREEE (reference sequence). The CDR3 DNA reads TGTGCCAGCAGCACCCACGGGGGGGCTATCACTGAAGCTTTCTTT. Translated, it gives CASSTHGGAITEAFF. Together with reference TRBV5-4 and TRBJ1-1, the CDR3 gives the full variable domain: ETGVTQSPTHLIKTRGQQVTLRCSSQSGHNTVSWYQQALGQGPQFIFQYYREEENGRGNFPPRFSGLQFPNYSSELNVNALELDDSALYLCASSTHGGAITEAFFGQGTRLTVV.

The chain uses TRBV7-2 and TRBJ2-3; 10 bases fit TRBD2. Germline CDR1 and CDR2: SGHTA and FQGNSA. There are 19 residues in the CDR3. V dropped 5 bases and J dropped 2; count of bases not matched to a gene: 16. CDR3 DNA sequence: TGTGCCAGCAGCCCCAGAGGCACCGAGCGGGGGGGTTACACAGATACGCAGTATTTT. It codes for CASSPRGTERGGYTDTQYF.

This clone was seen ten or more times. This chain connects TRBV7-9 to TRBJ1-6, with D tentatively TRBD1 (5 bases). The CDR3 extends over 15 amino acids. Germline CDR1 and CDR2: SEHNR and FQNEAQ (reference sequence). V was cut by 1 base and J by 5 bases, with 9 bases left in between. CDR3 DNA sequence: TGTGCCAGCAGCTTAGGTGGGGGGAATAATTCACCCCTCCACTTT. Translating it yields CASSLGGGNNSPLHF.

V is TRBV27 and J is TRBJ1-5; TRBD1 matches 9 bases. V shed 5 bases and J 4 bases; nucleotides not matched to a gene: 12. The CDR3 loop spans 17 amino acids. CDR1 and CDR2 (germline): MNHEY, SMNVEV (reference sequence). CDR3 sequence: CASSRSSDRGRNQPQHF. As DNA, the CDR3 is TGTGCCAGCAGTCGCTCCTCGGACAGGGGTCGAAATCAGCCCCAGCATTTT.

CDR3: CASSQRAANTEAFF. Written as DNA, the CDR3 is TGTGCCAGCAGCCAGCGGGCCGCGAACACTGAAGCTTTCTTT. The chain has TRBV3-1 (or the pseudogene TRBV3-2) and TRBJ1-1; D unclear. V was shortened by 3 bases and J by 1 base, with 9 bases between the two germline ends. The CDR3 has 14 residues. CDR1 and CDR2 from the germline V gene are LGHDT and YNNKEL (reference sequence).

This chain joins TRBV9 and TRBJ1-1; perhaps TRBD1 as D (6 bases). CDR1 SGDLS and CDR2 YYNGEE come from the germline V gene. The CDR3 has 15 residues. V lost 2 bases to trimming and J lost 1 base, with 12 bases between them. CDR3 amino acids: CASSVGRTENTEAFF. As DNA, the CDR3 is TGTGCCAGCAGCGTGGGGCGGACAGAGAACACTGAAGCTTTCTTT.

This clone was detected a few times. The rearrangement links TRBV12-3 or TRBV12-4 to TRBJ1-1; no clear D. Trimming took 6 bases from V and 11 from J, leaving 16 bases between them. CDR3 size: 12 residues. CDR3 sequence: CASSREAGRAFF. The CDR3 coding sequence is TGTGCCAGCAGCCGCGAGGCGGGGAGGGCTTTCTTT.

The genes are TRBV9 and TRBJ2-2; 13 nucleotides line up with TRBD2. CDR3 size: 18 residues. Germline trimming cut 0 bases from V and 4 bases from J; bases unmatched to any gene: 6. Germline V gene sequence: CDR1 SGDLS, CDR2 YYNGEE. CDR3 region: CASSVGLAGGSGTGELFF. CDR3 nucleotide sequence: TGTGCCAGCAGCGTAGGACTAGCGGGGGGCAGCGGCACCGGGGAGCTGTTTTTT. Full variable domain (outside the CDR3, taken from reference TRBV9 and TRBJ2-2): DSGVTQTPKHLITATGQRVTLRCSPRSGDLSVYWYQQSLDQGLQFLIQYYNGEERAKGNILERFSAQQFPDLHSELNLSSLELGDSALYFCASSVGLAGGSGTGELFFGEGSRLTVL.

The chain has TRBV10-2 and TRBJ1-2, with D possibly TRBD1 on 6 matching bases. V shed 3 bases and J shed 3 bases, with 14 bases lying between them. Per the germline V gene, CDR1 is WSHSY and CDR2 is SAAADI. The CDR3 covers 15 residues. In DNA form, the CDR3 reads TGCGCCAGCAGTGACCCGACAGGCTCTTACTATGGCTACACCTTC. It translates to CASSDPTGSYYGYTF.